The source of this T cell receptor beta chain is a study of T cell clonality in common variable immunodeficiency. This clone was detected many times. The antigen is unknown. The CDR3 end falls 3 residues outside the read, so it is completed with the germline J gene. Profiling relied on immunoSEQ multiplex PCR, and the TCRdb table lists in-frame clones only, not all of them. Listed for the sample are just over 20,000 clones, none seen a single time. Study results and limitations: Fewer deletions and N-nucleotide insertions were reportedly seen in common variable immunodeficiency TCR beta sequences. Shared TCRbeta clones were fewer between CVID subjects than controls.

The CDR3 is 16 amino acids. Germline lookup yields CDR1 SGHTA and CDR2 FQGTGA. V gave up 5 bases and J gave up 0 bases; unmatched junction bases: 6. Of CVID subjects, around 16 were female and 25 to 30 male, mean age roughly 40. The chain combines TRBV7-3 with TRBJ2-2, with 7 nucleotides matching TRBD1. The source material was peripheral blood mononuclear cells. The source is a human donor with common variable immunodeficiency. The CDR3: CASSPNRGTNTGELFF. CDR3 bases read: TGTGCCAGCAGCCCTAACAGGGGCACGAACACCGGGGAG.